What follows are 31 T cell receptor beta chains derived from one specimen sequenced in a study of beta chain features in type 1 diabetes. All of the isolated RNA was reverse transcribed, so expressed TCRB transcripts were sequenced. Clones were sequenced by immunoSEQ multiplex PCR, and TCRdb holds only the in-frame ones, with some missing. The sample lists 200,000 to 300,000 clones, approximately 14% occurring once. Sequencing used naive CD4+ T cells from blood. Every receptor here comes from a woman in her forties in good health.

This clone has only a few counts. The gene calls are TRBV6-5 and TRBJ2-1, with TRBD2 matching over 8 bases. V lost 2 bases to trimming and J lost 9 bases; unmatched junction nucleotides: 6. Per the germline V gene, CDR1 is MNHEY and CDR2 is SVGAGI. The CDR3 loop spans 14 amino acids. The chain's CDR3 is CASSYGRGAAEQFF. The CDR3 region has the DNA TGTGCCAGCAGTTACGGGCGGGGGGCCGCTGAGCAGTTCTTC.

The sample holds a few counts of this clone. The rearrangement links TRBV7-2 to TRBJ2-5, with D possibly TRBD2 on 5 matching bases. The CDR3 sequence is 13 residues long. V lost 5 bases and J 2 bases, leaving 9 bases between the germline ends. In germline, CDR1 is SGHTA, CDR2 FQGNSA. CDR3 DNA sequence: TGTGCCAGCAGCCAACGGAGGCAAGAGACCCAGTACTTC. As protein: CASSQRRQETQYF. The full variable domain, its missing parts supplied by reference TRBV7-2 and TRBJ2-5, is GAGVSQSPSNKVTEKGKDVELRCDPISGHTALYWYRQSLGQGLEFLIYFQGNSAPDKSGLPSDRFSAERTGGSVSTLTIQRTQQEDSAVYLCASSQRRQETQYFGPGTRLLVL.

This clone was seen a few times. The chain couples TRBV4-1 to TRBJ1-6; D is perhaps TRBD1 (5 bases). The V gene lost 2 bases and the J gene lost 9 bases, with 11 bases spanning the gap. CDR3 size: 14 residues. CDR1 and CDR2 from the germline V gene are MGHRA and YSYEKL. The CDR3 DNA reads TGCGCCAGCAGCCAACCCCGGACACTTTCACCCCTCCACTTT. It encodes CASSQPRTLSPLHF.

This chain uses TRBV5-1 with TRBJ1-4; no firm D call. Trimming removed 0 bases at V and 4 bases at J, with 7 bases between. This CDR3 contains 14 residues. Germline CDR1 is SGHRS and CDR2 is YFSETQ. The CDR3 nucleotides are TGCGCCAGCAGCTTGGCTCGTCTTAATGAAAAACTGTTTTTT. Residues: CASSLARLNEKLFF. Full variable domain (outside the CDR3, taken from reference TRBV5-1 and TRBJ1-4): KAGVTQTPRYLIKTRGQQVTLSCSPISGHRSVSWYQQTPGQGLQFLFEYFSETQRNKGNFPGRFSGRQFSNSRSEMNVSTLELGDSALYLCASSLARLNEKLFFGSGTQLSVL.

This clone showed up just a few times. V and J are TRBV2 and TRBJ2-7; TRBD2 matches at 7 bases. Germline lookup yields CDR1 SNHLY and CDR2 FYNNEI. The CDR3 extends over 14 amino acids. With 9 bases clipped from V and 6 bases from J, the junction kept 14 bases outside the gene matches. CDR3 coding DNA: TGTGCCAGTAACTGGGAGGGGCCGGGCGCCGAGCAGTACTTC. It codes for CASNWEGPGAEQYF.

This clone was counted only a few times. J is TRBJ2-7 and V is TRBV6-5; D unresolved. The V end was cut by 8 bases, the J end by 6 bases, with 11 bases between. Germline CDR1 and CDR2: MNHEY and SVGAGI. The CDR3 is made up of 11 amino acids. This CDR3 is CASGFPSEQYF. DNA of the CDR3: TGTGCCAGCGGGTTTCCTAGCGAGCAGTACTTC.

The table lists this clone with a few counts. The rearrangement links TRBV5-4 to TRBJ2-7, with D uncertain. Germline assignment: CDR1 SGHNT and CDR2 YYREEE (reference sequence). V gave up 0 bases and J gave up 2 bases, with 9 bases separating them. The CDR3 has 14 amino acids. CDR3 sequence (DNA): TGTGCCAGCAGCTTGGACCAGGTAACCTACGAGCAGTACTTC. This codes for CASSLDQVTYEQYF.

The chain carries TRBV5-1 and TRBJ1-1, with D uncertain. Trimming pared 4 bases from V and 7 bases from J, leaving 23 bases between. Germline CDR1 is SGHRS and CDR2 is YFSETQ. CDR3 length equals 16 residues. CDR3 DNA sequence: TGCGCCAGCAGCGTTCTCCCCAGTTCAGGAATACTTGAAGCTTTCTTT. Translation: CASSVLPSSGILEAFF.

This clone has only a few counts. The gene calls are TRBV18 and TRBJ1-1; TRBD1 is a possible D gene (6 bases). Looked up from germline, CDR1 is KGHSH and CDR2 is LQKENI. Between the trimmed V and J ends, which lost 5 bases and 1 base, there was a span of 20 bases. The CDR3 runs 17 residues. The DNA of the CDR3 is TGTGCCAGCTCATCCGCCCGGCCAAGACAGGCGAACACTGAAGCTTTCTTT. Its protein product is CASSSARPRQANTEAFF.

V gene TRBV9 combines with J gene TRBJ2-7, with D maybe TRBD1 (5 bases). V was pared by 3 bases and J by 2 bases, with 15 bases between. This CDR3 is built from 15 residues. From germline, CDR1 is SGDLS and CDR2 YYNGEE. DNA for the CDR3: TGTGCCAGCAGCGAGAGCTCTGCAGGGACCTACGAGCAGTACTTC. This gives the protein CASSESSAGTYEQYF.

J is TRBJ1-2 and V is TRBV29-1; D is perhaps TRBD1 (5 bases). The V end lost 0 bases, the J end lost 2 bases, and 13 bases lay between the germline ends. The germline V gene has CDR1 SQVTM and CDR2 ANQGSEA. This CDR3 region has 15 residues. The CDR3 bases are TGCAGCGTTGAAGACAGGGTGGCTACAAACTATGGCTACACCTTC. Its translation: CSVEDRVATNYGYTF. The full variable domain, rest sourced from reference TRBV29-1 and TRBJ1-2, is SAVISQKPSRDICQRGTSLTIQCQVDSQVTMMFWYRQQPGQSLTLIATANQGSEATYESGFVIDKFPISRPNLTFSTLTVSNMSPEDSSIYLCSVEDRVATNYGYTFGSGTRLTVV.

The chain is built from TRBV5-1 and TRBJ2-3, with D perhaps matching TRBD2 (5 bases). This CDR3 region has 13 residues. The ends were cut back, 1 base at V and 6 bases at J, with 9 bases in the middle. The germline V gene encodes CDR1 SGHRS and CDR2 YFSETQ. DNA of the CDR3: TGCGCCAGCAGCTTGCGGGATAGGGATACGCAGTATTTT. Protein sequence: CASSLRDRDTQYF.

This clone has a handful of counts. The chain carries TRBV11-2 and TRBJ1-2, with D maybe TRBD1 (5 bases). V gave up 1 base and J gave up 7 bases, with 19 bases separating them. The CDR3 sequence is 16 residues long. CDR1 is SGHAT and CDR2 is FQNNGV in the germline V gene. The CDR3, as DNA: TGTGCCAGCAGCTTAGTGGCCCGCTCAGGGATAGGTGGCTACACCTTC. This gives the protein CASSLVARSGIGGYTF.

This clone has a handful of counts. The chain is built from TRBV10-3 and TRBJ2-1, with TRBD2 as a possible D gene (5 bases). The CDR3 has 14 amino acids. V was clipped by 0 bases and J by 4 bases, with 7 bases between them. The germline V gene encodes CDR1 ENHRY and CDR2 SYGVKD. DNA of the CDR3: TGTGCCATCAGTGAGTCACGGGAATACAATGAGCAGTTCTTC. Translated: CAISESREYNEQFF.

This clone appeared a few times. This chain links TRBV6-5 with TRBJ2-7; 8 positions match TRBD2. The germline CDR1 and CDR2 sequences are MNHEY and SVGAGI. The CDR3 consists of 15 residues. V was pared by 2 bases and J by 6 bases, with 9 bases of the junction left unmatched. DNA of the CDR3: TGTGCCAGCAGTTACGTAGGGACTAGAGGTTCCGAGCAGTACTTC. As protein: CASSYVGTRGSEQYF.

The chain is built from TRBV2 and TRBJ2-1; maybe TRBD2 (7 bases). This CDR3 region has 15 residues. Germline V gene sequence: CDR1 SNHLY, CDR2 FYNNEI. The germline V and J ends were trimmed by 9 bases and 1 base, with 16 bases remaining between them. The CDR3 is CASPPGGRSYNEQFF. The CDR3, as DNA: TGTGCCAGTCCCCCCGGGGGGCGGTCCTACAATGAGCAGTTCTTC.

The genes are TRBV10-3 and TRBJ2-3, with a tentative D call TRBD2 (5 bases). The CDR3 length is 13 residues. CDR1 and CDR2 (germline): ENHRY, SYGVKD. Trimming removed 0 bases from V and 6 bases from J, with 7 bases in between. Here the CDR3 DNA reads TGTGCCATCAGTGAGTCTGTAGCGGATACGCAGTATTTT. This encodes CAISESVADTQYF.

J is TRBJ1-4 and V is TRBV5-1; perhaps TRBD1 as D (6 bases). The germline V gene encodes CDR1 SGHRS and CDR2 YFSETQ. The V end lost 4 bases, the J end lost 8 bases, and 12 bases lay between the germline ends. The CDR3 loop spans 13 amino acids. The CDR3 region is CASSRLGTEKLFF. The CDR3, as DNA: TGCGCCAGCAGCCGCTTGGGGACAGAAAAACTGTTTTTT.

The gene calls are TRBV5-1 and TRBJ1-2, with 7 positions matching TRBD1. The CDR3 loop spans 14 amino acids. The J segment lost 0 bases and the V segment lost 6 bases, leaving 5 bases of the junction unmatched. Looked up from germline, CDR1 is SGHRS and CDR2 is YFSETQ. This CDR3 is CASNLGTANYGYTF. The CDR3 bases are TGCGCCAGCAACCTCGGGACAGCTAACTATGGCTACACCTTC.

This chain connects TRBV9 to TRBJ1-6; D unclear. Germline loops: CDR1 SGDLS, CDR2 YYNGEE. With 2 bases removed from V and 10 bases from J, the gap between germline ends came to 13 bases. The CDR3 length is 14 residues. The CDR3 loop is CASSVEQRGSPLHF. The DNA for the CDR3 is TGTGCCAGCAGCGTGGAACAAAGAGGCTCACCCCTCCACTTT. Full variable domain (rest looked up from reference TRBV9 and TRBJ1-6): DSGVTQTPKHLITATGQRVTLRCSPRSGDLSVYWYQQSLDQGLQFLIQYYNGEERAKGNILERFSAQQFPDLHSELNLSSLELGDSALYFCASSVEQRGSPLHFGNGTRLTVT.

This clone appeared a few times. The V call is TRBV6-5, the J call TRBJ2-5; no clear D. The CDR3 sequence is 15 residues long. Germline V lookup: CDR1 MNHEY, CDR2 SVGAGI. The V end lost 2 bases, the J end lost 2 bases, and 12 bases lay between the germline ends. CDR3 residues: CASSYTGNGQETQYF. The CDR3 DNA is TGTGCCAGCAGTTACACGGGTAACGGACAAGAGACCCAGTACTTC.

This clone showed up just a few times. The chain recombines TRBV6-5 with TRBJ2-3; TRBD2 might be the D (5 bases). This CDR3 is built from 14 residues. The germline gives CDR1 MNHEY, CDR2 SVGAGI. V gave up 2 bases and J gave up 0 bases, with 6 bases separating them. The CDR3 sequence is CASSYRTSTDTQYF. The CDR3 coding sequence is TGTGCCAGCAGTTACCGGACTAGCACAGATACGCAGTATTTT.

The table lists this clone with a few counts. V is TRBV7-8 and J is TRBJ2-3; 7 bases are shared with TRBD1. The CDR3 consists of 15 residues. CDR1 is SGHVS, CDR2 FQNEAQ, per germline. With 1 base clipped from V and 6 bases from J, the junction kept 7 bases outside the gene matches. CDR3 protein: CASSLERGHADTQYF. DNA for the CDR3: TGTGCCAGCAGCTTAGAAAGGGGGCATGCGGATACGCAGTATTTT.

The chain couples TRBV10-3 to TRBJ1-2, with TRBD1 matching over 9 bases. Per germline, CDR1 ENHRY and CDR2 SYGVKD. CDR3 length equals 14 residues. Germline trimming cut 2 bases from V and 6 bases from J; bases unmatched to any gene: 4. CDR3 nucleotides: TGTGCCATCAGTGAGAGATGGACAGGGGATGGCTACACCTTC. Protein sequence: CAISERWTGDGYTF.

This clone has more than one count but fewer than ten. The rearrangement joins TRBV25-1 to TRBJ2-5; D might be TRBD2 (6 bases). The CDR3 loop spans 14 amino acids. The germline V and J ends were trimmed by 5 bases and 3 bases, with 13 bases remaining between them. In germline, CDR1 is MGHDK, CDR2 SYGVNS. CDR3 in DNA: TGTGCCAGCAGTCTGGCGGGACCTAAAGAGACCCAGTACTTC. Amino acid sequence: CASSLAGPKETQYF.

The rearrangement links TRBV7-2 to TRBJ1-2; 8 bases fit TRBD1. V lost 5 bases to trimming and J lost 8 bases; unmatched junction nucleotides: 7. Germline loops: CDR1 SGHTA, CDR2 FQGNSA. CDR3 length: 13 residues. CDR3 DNA sequence: TGTGCCAGCAGCGCCACAGGGGGTGGAGGCTACACCTTC. It is translated as CASSATGGGGYTF.

The genes are TRBV15 and TRBJ1-2; a possible D gene is TRBD1 (6 bases). CDR1 and CDR2 from the germline V gene are LNHNV and YYDKDF (reference sequence). The V end lost 3 bases, the J end lost 3 bases, and 11 bases lay between the germline ends. CDR3 length: 14 amino acids. CDR3 nucleotides: TGTGCCACCAGCAGGGCCAAGGGGGACTATGGCTACACCTTC. Translating it yields CATSRAKGDYGYTF. The variable domain in full, completed from reference TRBV15 and TRBJ1-2, reads DAMVIQNPRYQVTQFGKPVTLSCSQTLNHNVMYWYQQKSSQAPKLLFHYYDKDFNNEADTPDNFQSRRPNTSFCFLDIRSPGLGDTAMYLCATSRAKGDYGYTFGSGTRLTVV.

This chain links TRBV10-3 with TRBJ1-1; 10 nucleotides agree with TRBD1. With 5 bases clipped from V and 3 bases from J, the junction kept 3 bases outside the gene matches. In germline, CDR1 is ENHRY, CDR2 SYGVKD. The CDR3 has 14 amino acids. CDR3 bases: TGTGCCATCAGTACCGGGACAGGGGACACTGAAGCTTTCTTT. The encoded protein is CAISTGTGDTEAFF.

V usage is TRBV7-9 and J usage is TRBJ1-5, with D perhaps TRBD1 (6 bases). There are 14 residues in the CDR3. V shed 3 bases and J shed 5 bases, with 11 bases lying between them. Germline V gene lookup returns CDR1 SEHNR and CDR2 FQNEAQ (reference sequence). In DNA form, the CDR3 reads TGTGCCAGCAGCTTCCCAGGGGCCCATCAGCCCCAGCATTTT. It translates to CASSFPGAHQPQHF.

The table lists this clone with a few counts. V and J are TRBV7-9 and TRBJ1-2, with TRBD1 as a possible D gene (6 bases). Germline V gene data show CDR1 as SEHNR and CDR2 as FQNEAQ (reference sequence). V lost 4 bases and J 6 bases, leaving 15 bases between the germline ends. CDR3 length: 14 residues. The CDR3: CASSWGPGDHGYTF. CDR3 DNA: TGTGCCAGCAGCTGGGGTCCAGGGGACCATGGCTACACCTTC.

This chain links TRBV6-4 with TRBJ2-3, with 9 nucleotides matching TRBD1. The CDR3 length is 15 residues. V shed 3 bases and J 1 base; nucleotides not matched to a gene: 2. The germline CDR1 and CDR2 sequences are MRHNA and SNTAGT. The DNA of the CDR3 is TGTGCCAGCAGTGAGGGACAGGGTCGCACAGATACGCAGTATTTT. Encoded protein: CASSEGQGRTDTQYF.